This TCR beta chain is drawn from a study of Ad26.COV2.S vaccination and SARS-CoV-2 variants. Study-wide context: Ad26.COV2.S was injected intramuscularly once or twice, 56 days apart. Findings of the study overall: Reports say spike-specific CD8+ and CD4+ T cell responses covered substantial breadth after vaccination.

Repertoires were generated with immunoSEQ multiplex PCR, while TCRdb's copy carries only in-frame clones and drops some. The table includes fewer than 900,000 clones, 89% detected once. As for this clone: Antigen unknown.

J was trimmed by 5 bases and V by 3 bases; bases with no gene match: 8. There are 15 residues in the CDR3. Germline CDR1 LNHDA, CDR2 SQIVND (reference sequence). Treatment meaning: roughly 19 received Ad26.COV2.S at low or high dose, single or two shots; about 5 received placebo; per-sample allocation not given. Material that was analyzed had been drawn on day 63 after the first vaccine or placebo injection. The TCR sequence derives from a person aged 18-65 years who received the Ad26.COV2.S COVID-19 vaccine or a placebo. Sequences were derived from peripheral blood, sampled in a trial of Ad26.COV2.S vaccine versus placebo. V usage is TRBV19 and J usage is TRBJ1-1, with 8 bases matching TRBD1. CDR3 coding DNA: TGTGCCAGTAGTATTGCCCGGACAGGGCGGACTGAAGCTTTCTTT. This gives the protein CASSIARTGRTEAFF.